Below are 27 T cell receptor beta chains sequenced from a single sample in a study of a mutant IDH1 vaccine in newly diagnosed glioma. Libraries were prepared by immunoSEQ multiplex PCR; TCRdb keeps only in-frame clonotypes and omits some of them. Counted here are some 27,000 clones, 65% to 85% occurring once; the ten biggest clones make up roughly a tenth. No antigen has been assigned to these receptors. The time point was: week 5, during vaccination. The study gave 300 ug of mutant IDH1 20-mer peptide per vaccine dose, with topical imiquimod. The input for sequencing was PBMCs, taken from a glioma patient whose treatment included an IDH1 peptide vaccine. These receptors all come from a man aged 35 to 55 with glioma.

This clone has a handful of counts. V is TRBV7-9 and J is TRBJ1-1; D is undetermined. Germline V gene lookup returns CDR1 SEHNR and CDR2 FQNEAQ (reference sequence). V shed 1 base and J shed 6 bases, with 9 bases lying between them. The CDR3 spans 13 residues. The CDR3: CASSLGQTSEAFF. CDR3 coding DNA: TGTGCCAGCAGCTTAGGACAAACCTCTGAAGCTTTCTTT.

This chain uses TRBV11-1 with TRBJ2-1; 8 positions match TRBD2. The J segment lost 8 bases and the V segment lost 6 bases, leaving 15 bases of the junction unmatched. Germline CDR1 reads SGHAT; CDR2 reads FQDESV (reference sequence). This CDR3 has 16 amino acids. CDR3 amino acids: CASRPWGREASDEQFF. CDR3 nucleotides: TGTGCCAGCAGACCTTGGGGGCGGGAGGCCAGCGATGAGCAGTTCTTC.

V usage is TRBV7-2 and J usage is TRBJ2-7; 10 bases map to TRBD2. Germline V gene lookup returns CDR1 SGHTA and CDR2 FQGNSA. The CDR3 runs 15 residues. After removal of 5 bases from V and 0 bases from J, the junction contained 4 bases not matched to a gene. CDR3 in DNA: TGTGCCAGCAGCCGGCTAGCGGGAGACTCCTACGAGCAGTACTTC. Its translation is CASSRLAGDSYEQYF.

This clone was counted a single time. J is TRBJ2-6 and V is TRBV6-1, with D hard to call. Germline values: CDR1 MNHNS, CDR2 SASEGT. The CDR3 sequence is 16 residues long. V was cut by 2 bases and J by 0 bases, with 8 bases left in between. The CDR3 DNA reads TGTGCCAGCAGTGAAAGTGCGGCCTCTGGGGCCAACGTCCTGACTTTC. It is translated as CASSESAASGANVLTF.

The V call is TRBV2, the J call TRBJ1-4; 9 positions match TRBD1. Germline-derived CDR1 and CDR2 are SNHLY and FYNNEI. Trimming cost V 8 bases and J 6 bases; bases outside gene matches: 4. The CDR3 consists of 13 residues. The CDR3 reads CASDRDRDEKLFF. CDR3 sequence (DNA): TGTGCCAGCGACCGGGACAGGGATGAAAAACTGTTTTTT.

This rearrangement joins TRBV18 to TRBJ1-4; a weak D match, TRBD1 (6 bases). V was pared by 6 bases and J by 0 bases, with 11 bases between. Germline V gene lookup returns CDR1 KGHSH and CDR2 LQKENI. CDR3 length: 15 amino acids. This CDR3 is CASSAGGSTNEKLFF. CDR3 DNA: TGTGCCAGCTCGGCCGGGGGCTCAACTAATGAAAAACTGTTTTTT.

The chain carries TRBV5-1 and TRBJ2-5, with D possibly matching TRBD1 (6 bases). The CDR3 length is 15 residues. CDR1 and CDR2 (germline): SGHRS, YFSETQ. The V end lost 1 base, the J end lost 2 bases, and 12 bases lay between the germline ends. In DNA, the CDR3 is TGCGCCAGCAGCTTGCAGGGGCTACCGCAAGAGACCCAGTACTTC. Amino acid sequence: CASSLQGLPQETQYF.

On this clone: The same CDR3 can be traced to other DNA sequences in this sample. The gene calls are TRBV30 and TRBJ1-1; 7 bases are a match to TRBD1. The V gene's germline CDR1 is GTSNPN and CDR2 SVGIG (reference sequence). The CDR3 runs to 14 residues. The junction had 2 bases not matched to a gene; V was cut back by 0 bases and J by 1 base. The CDR3 spells CAWSVTGTNTEAFF. Here the CDR3 DNA reads TGTGCCTGGAGTGTGACAGGGACGAACACTGAAGCTTTCTTT.

The rearrangement joins TRBV7-7 to TRBJ2-5, with TRBD2 identical over 7 bases. The germline CDR1 and CDR2 sequences are SSHAT and FNYEAQ (reference sequence). With V trimmed by 1 base and J by 4 bases, 6 bases remained unmatched. The CDR3 contains 15 residues. This chain's CDR3 is CASSLGDYHTETQYF. CDR3 in DNA: TGTGCCAGCAGCTTAGGGGACTACCACACAGAGACCCAGTACTTC.

The V and J genes are TRBV10-3 and TRBJ1-1; no reliable D call. Germline loops: CDR1 ENHRY, CDR2 SYGVKD. The V and J ends lost 1 base and 1 base respectively, with 7 bases between them. The CDR3 totals 14 residues. CDR3 nucleotides: TGTGCCATCAGTGAGTTAGAGACGAACACTGAAGCTTTCTTT. As protein: CAISELETNTEAFF.

This clone was detected only once. The chain joins TRBV11-3 to TRBJ2-2; 9 nucleotides agree with TRBD1. Germline trimming cut 4 bases from V and 5 bases from J; bases unmatched to any gene: 8. Germline V gene sequence: CDR1 SGHNT, CDR2 YENEEA. The CDR3 is 16 residues long. CDR3 loop: CASSYAGQGGTGELFF. CDR3 nucleotide sequence: TGTGCCAGCAGCTACGCGGGACAGGGTGGAACCGGGGAGCTGTTTTTT.

V and J are TRBV10-3 and TRBJ2-2; D gene unclear. In germline, CDR1 is ENHRY, CDR2 SYGVKD. V gave up 11 bases and J gave up 0 bases, with 13 bases separating them. CDR3 length: 14 amino acids. CDR3 in amino acids: CAAKKRANTGELFF. DNA of the CDR3: TGTGCCGCCAAAAAAAGGGCGAACACCGGGGAGCTGTTTTTT.

The CDR3 DNA reads TGTGCCAGCAGTCCCCGGACCACTAATGAAAAACTGTTTTTT. This translates into CASSPRTTNEKLFF. This chain connects TRBV27 to TRBJ1-4; D unclear. CDR1 is MNHEY, CDR2 SMNVEV, per germline (reference sequence). Trimming took off 5 bases at V and 2 bases at J, with 9 bases between the two ends. This CDR3 spans 14 amino acids.

The chain uses TRBV27 and TRBJ1-4; D not certain. Germline loops: CDR1 MNHEY, CDR2 SMNVEV (reference sequence). The V gene lost 5 bases and the J gene lost 8 bases, with 18 bases spanning the gap. The CDR3 is 15 residues long. The CDR3 DNA reads as TGTGCCAGCAGTGCCCTGGGTAGTCTTGACGAAAAACTGTTTTTT. Its translation: CASSALGSLDEKLFF.

This chain uses TRBV19 with TRBJ2-5, with 8 bases matching TRBD1. The germline gives CDR1 LNHDA, CDR2 SQIVND (reference sequence). The trim removed 8 bases at V and 5 bases at J, leaving 4 bases unmatched. This CDR3 comprises 12 residues. The CDR3 reads CASGTGWETQYF. The CDR3, as DNA: TGTGCCAGTGGGACAGGTTGGGAGACCCAGTACTTC. Full variable domain (missing parts from reference TRBV19 and TRBJ2-5): DGGITQSPKYLFRKEGQNVTLSCEQNLNHDAMYWYRQDPGQGLRLIYYSQIVNDFQKGDIAEGYSVSREKKESFPLTVTSAQKNPTAFYLCASGTGWETQYFGPGTRLLVL.

The chain couples TRBV15 to TRBJ1-6, with D hard to call. The CDR3 has 13 amino acids. CDR1 is LNHNV, CDR2 YYDKDF, per germline (reference sequence). Trimming took off 0 bases at V and 7 bases at J, with 4 bases between the two ends. The CDR3 loop reads CATSRDKNSPLHF. CDR3 nucleotides: TGTGCCACCAGCAGAGATAAAAATTCACCCCTCCACTTT.

V gene TRBV11-2 combines with J gene TRBJ2-5; D unresolved. Germline CDR1 is SGHAT and CDR2 is FQNNGV. V lost 3 bases, J lost 3 bases, and 17 bases lay in between. This CDR3 contains 16 residues. The CDR3 DNA reads as TGTGCCAGCAGCTTTGGTTCAAGTTCACAGAAAGAGACCCAGTACTTC. It translates to CASSFGSSSQKETQYF.

Here the CDR3 DNA reads TGCGCCAGCAGCTACGAACAGGGGGGATCCTACGAGCAGTACTTC. Its protein product is CASSYEQGGSYEQYF. The genes are TRBV5-1 and TRBJ2-7; TRBD1 agrees at 8 bases. The CDR3 covers 15 residues. Germline trimming cut 3 bases from V and 1 base from J; bases unmatched to any gene: 6. Germline-derived CDR1 and CDR2 are SGHRS and YFSETQ.

This chain uses TRBV5-1 with TRBJ2-3, with 14 bases identical to TRBD2. Germline-derived CDR1 and CDR2 are SGHRS and YFSETQ. There are 18 residues in the CDR3. With V trimmed by 4 bases and J by 4 bases, 11 bases remained unmatched. In DNA, the CDR3 is TGCGCCAGCAGCGCGATAGGGACTAGCGGGAGTGTGCCAGATACGCAGTATTTT. It translates to CASSAIGTSGSVPDTQYF.

The V call is TRBV6-1, the J call TRBJ1-1; 9 bases line up with TRBD1. The junction had 5 bases not matched to a gene; V was cut back by 2 bases and J by 10 bases. The V gene's germline CDR1 is MNHNS and CDR2 SASEGT. This CDR3 has 13 amino acids. The CDR3 region is CASSERQGGLAFF. The CDR3, as DNA: TGTGCCAGCAGTGAACGACAGGGGGGGTTAGCTTTCTTT.

This sequence joins TRBV5-1 and TRBJ2-1, with D perhaps assigned TRBD1 or TRBD2 (5 bases each). Trimming removed 3 bases from V and 0 bases from J, with 7 bases in between. CDR3 length: 14 residues. The germline V gene has CDR1 SGHRS and CDR2 YFSETQ. The CDR3 DNA reads as TGCGCCAGCAGCTGGGGGTTCTCCTACAATGAGCAGTTCTTC. Its translation: CASSWGFSYNEQFF.

This clone was seen a handful of times. The chain joins TRBV7-9 to TRBJ2-3; D is uncertain. Trimming shortened V by 11 bases and J by 1 base, and 10 bases separated the two germline ends. This CDR3 contains 12 residues. Germline CDR1 is SEHNR and CDR2 is FQNEAQ (reference sequence). The DNA for the CDR3 is TGTGCCTTCAGTGTGGGCACAGATACGCAGTATTTT. Translating it yields CAFSVGTDTQYF.

This rearrangement joins TRBV15 to TRBJ2-3; D possibly matches TRBD1 or TRBD2 (5 bases each). V was cut by 0 bases and J by 2 bases, with 15 bases left in between. The CDR3 sequence is 17 residues long. Germline V gene data show CDR1 as LNHNV and CDR2 as YYDKDF (reference sequence). The CDR3 here is CATSRDRGDALTDTQYF. The CDR3 coding sequence is TGTGCCACCAGCAGAGATCGGGGCGACGCTCTCACAGATACGCAGTATTTT.

The CDR3 is CASSYTGMNTEAFF. The CDR3 nucleotides are TGTGCCAGCAGTTATACAGGAATGAACACTGAAGCTTTCTTT. The chain recombines TRBV2 with TRBJ1-1; possible D gene TRBD1, 5 bases. Trimming shortened V by 5 bases and J by 0 bases, and 10 bases separated the two germline ends. The CDR3 has 14 residues. Germline V gene lookup returns CDR1 SNHLY and CDR2 FYNNEI.

The rearrangement links TRBV5-1 to TRBJ2-7; D not certain. The V and J ends lost 1 base and 0 bases respectively, with 2 bases between them. The CDR3 spans 12 residues. Germline V gene sequence: CDR1 SGHRS, CDR2 YFSETQ. CDR3 region: CASSLNSYEQYF. The CDR3 nucleotides read TGCGCCAGCAGCTTGAACTCCTACGAGCAGTACTTC.

The rearrangement uses TRBV11-2 and TRBJ2-1; TRBD1 matches at 7 bases. CDR3 length: 15 amino acids. CDR1 is SGHAT and CDR2 is FQNNGV in the germline V gene. The junction had 6 bases not matched to a gene; V was cut back by 5 bases and J by 2 bases. The CDR3, as DNA: TGTGCCAGCAGCGGGAGACAGGGCCCCTACAATGAGCAGTTCTTC. As protein: CASSGRQGPYNEQFF.

The V call is TRBV4-1, the J call TRBJ1-1; D is uncertain. With 4 bases removed from V and 1 base from J, the gap between germline ends came to 13 bases. Per germline, CDR1 MGHRA and CDR2 YSYEKL. The CDR3 runs 15 residues. The DNA for the CDR3 is TGCGCCAGCAGCCCCTCGAGTCAGAAGAACACTGAAGCTTTCTTT. This codes for CASSPSSQKNTEAFF.